By sample share, the clone carrying this TCR beta chain is medium-sized (0.01 to 0.1%). What it recognizes is unknown. This beta chain turned up in a library designed for alpha chains; as an off-target read, its abundance says little. The sample belongs to a study of spatial heterogeneity in lung cancer. As for time point: sample taken at primary tumor resection. No cell sorting; template was whole RNA from tumor, lung tissue or PBMC. Trimming took off 6 bases at V and 1 base at J, with 12 bases between the two ends. The CDR3 runs to 14 residues. Germline CDR1 SNHLY, CDR2 FYNNEI. Every individual TCR cDNA molecule carried its own unique molecular identifier, which allowed correction of PCR and sequencing errors. Each CDR3 protein is one row after TCRdb ran MiXCR on the 5' RACE reads. The data contain about 16,000 distinct CDR3 sequences, roughly 5.8% of them singletons. Study findings and constraints: Tumor mutation count correlated with how many alpha and beta TCRs expanded intratumorally.

This specimen was lung tumor tissue, taken at surgery. The source of this sequence is a female donor with early-stage non-small cell lung cancer. The rearrangement links TRBV2 to TRBJ2-5; D is perhaps TRBD2 (5 bases). DNA of the CDR3: TGTGCCAGCAGACCGGGGAGAACCCAAGAGACCCAGTACTTC. Its protein product is CASRPGRTQETQYF.